This T cell receptor (beta chain) stems from a study of PD-1 blockade in classical Hodgkin lymphoma. For the study at large: Administration of nivolumab to patients was at 3 mg/kg intravenously every 2 weeks. The study, taken as a whole, reports: Healthy donors reportedly exceeded newly diagnosed patients in baseline TCR diversity. Patients who initiated nivolumab within 1 year of ASCT were excluded. CD4+ TCR diversity, unlike CD8+, rose significantly by C4D1.

Following autologous stem cell transplantation, relapse occurred in every patient, and exposure to brentuximab vedotin varied. Turning to this clone: Its antigen is still unknown.

Repertoires were generated with immunoSEQ multiplex PCR, while TCRdb's copy carries only in-frame clones and drops some. The sample carries some 20,000 clones, roughly 70% recorded once. This CDR3 contains 12 residues. Germline V gene data show CDR1 as SQVTM and CDR2 as ANQGSEA. Trimming shortened V by 7 bases and J by 1 base, and 10 bases separated the two germline ends. This sequence joins TRBV29-1 and TRBJ1-1, with a possible D match to TRBD1 (6 bases). The material sequenced was peripheral blood mononuclear cells (PBMCs), taken at baseline. This clonotype was sampled from a human donor with classical Hodgkin lymphoma. CDR3 sequence reads: CSGSRGNTEAFF. The DNA for the CDR3 is TGCAGCGGATCCAGGGGGAACACTGAAGCTTTCTTT.